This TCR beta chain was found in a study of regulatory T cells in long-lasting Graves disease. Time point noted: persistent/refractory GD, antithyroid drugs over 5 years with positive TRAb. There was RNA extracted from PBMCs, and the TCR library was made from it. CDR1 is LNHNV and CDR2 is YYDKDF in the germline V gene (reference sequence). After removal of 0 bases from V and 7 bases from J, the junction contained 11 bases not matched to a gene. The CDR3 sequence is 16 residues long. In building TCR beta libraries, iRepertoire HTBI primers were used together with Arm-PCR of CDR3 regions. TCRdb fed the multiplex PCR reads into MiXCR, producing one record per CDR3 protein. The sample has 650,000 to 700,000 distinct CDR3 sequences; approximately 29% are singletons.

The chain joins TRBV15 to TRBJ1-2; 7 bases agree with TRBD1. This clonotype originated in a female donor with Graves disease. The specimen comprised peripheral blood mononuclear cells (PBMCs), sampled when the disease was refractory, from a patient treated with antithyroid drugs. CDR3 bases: TGTGCCACCAGCAGAGATCTTAGACAGGGTGGACGTGGCTACACCTTC. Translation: CATSRDLRQGGRGYTF.